This T cell receptor beta chain stems from a study of TIL therapy for anti-PD-1-resistant metastatic lung cancer. Turning to the study itself: Tumors carried a median about 1.6 non-synonymous mutations per megabase. Study-wide findings and caveats: Compared with baseline intratumoral T cells, expanded TIL cultures were more clonal and less diverse (approximately 6.6% vs 31%).

The sample holds a few counts of this clone. No antigen is known for it. The immunoSEQ assay was v3. Produced via immunoSEQ multiplex PCR; TCRdb's table is partial and in-frame only. The repertoire holds approximately 92,000 clones, with about three fifths as singletons. The CDR3 is made up of 16 amino acids. The germline gives CDR1 SGHRS, CDR2 YFSETQ. Trimming cost V 3 bases and J 5 bases; bases outside gene matches: 13. Indicated time point: pre-treatment sample, taken before nivolumab and TIL therapy. The tumor samples were excised metastases, mostly pleural nodules or supraclavicular lymph nodes. Tumors were harvested before any PD-1/PD-L1 blockade.

The sequence came from a person aged 25 to 80 with non-small cell lung cancer. Material: tumor tissue, obtained at baseline. The chain links TRBV5-1 to TRBJ2-7, with TRBD1 matching over 8 bases. The CDR3 DNA follows: TGCGCCAGCAGCTCGTCGTGGACAGGGAATTCCCACGAGCAGTACTTC. This gives the protein CASSSSWTGNSHEQYF.